The 2 T cell receptor beta chains in this list originate from one sample, sequenced in a study of response to subunit inactivated influenza vaccine. TCRdb called the RT-PCR reads again in MiXCR, with one record for every CDR3 protein. The data contain some 200,000 distinct CDR3 sequences, approximately 12% of them seen just once; the ten biggest clones take up about 29%. The same data also went into a second study, on T cells expressing NK-cell markers. From that report: It was by 5'RACE template switching with UMIs that TCR beta cDNA was made.

The sequencing here drew on CD8+ T cells sorted from PBMCs, taken 11 to 12 days after vaccination. Source of these receptors: a middle-aged man who received an inactivated influenza vaccine.

The genes are TRBV9 and TRBJ1-2; D may be TRBD1 (5 bases). The CDR3 is 15 residues long. Trimming pared 0 bases from V and 3 bases from J, leaving 12 bases between. The germline V gene has CDR1 SGDLS and CDR2 YYNGEE. CDR3 loop: CASSVVLGEDYGYTF. The CDR3 nucleotides are TGTGCCAGCAGCGTAGTGCTAGGGGAGGACTATGGCTACACCTTC.

The chain joins TRBV20-1 to TRBJ1-6; 7 bases match TRBD1. Germline trimming cut 0 bases from V and 9 bases from J; bases unmatched to any gene: 11. The CDR3 has 16 residues. CDR1 DFQATT and CDR2 SNEGSKA come from the germline V gene (reference sequence). This CDR3 reads CSARDPDRVRGSPLHF. The CDR3 bases are TGCAGTGCTAGAGACCCCGACAGGGTACGGGGTTCACCCCTCCACTTT.